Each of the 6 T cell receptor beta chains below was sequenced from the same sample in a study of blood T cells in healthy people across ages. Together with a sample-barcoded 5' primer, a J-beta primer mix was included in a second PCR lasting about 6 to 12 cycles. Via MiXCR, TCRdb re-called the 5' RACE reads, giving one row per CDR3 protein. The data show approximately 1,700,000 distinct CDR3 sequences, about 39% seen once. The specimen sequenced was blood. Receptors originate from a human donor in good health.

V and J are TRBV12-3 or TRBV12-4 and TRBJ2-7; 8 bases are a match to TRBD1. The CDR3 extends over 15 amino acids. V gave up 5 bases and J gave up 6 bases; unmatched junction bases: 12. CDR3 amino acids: CASSSDRQGSFEQYF. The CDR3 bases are TGTGCCAGCAGTAGTGACAGACAGGGGAGTTTCGAGCAGTACTTC.

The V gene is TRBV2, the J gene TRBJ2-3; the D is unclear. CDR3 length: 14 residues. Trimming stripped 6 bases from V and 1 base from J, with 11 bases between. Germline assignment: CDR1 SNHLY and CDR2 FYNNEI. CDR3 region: CASREDGRTDTQYF. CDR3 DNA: TGTGCCAGCAGAGAGGACGGACGCACAGATACGCAGTATTTT.

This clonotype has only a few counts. Here the CDR3 reads CASRRRDETQYF. CDR3 sequence (DNA): TGTGCCAGCAGGAGAAGAGACGAGACCCAGTACTTC. This rearrangement joins TRBV12-3 or TRBV12-4 to TRBJ2-5; D ambiguous. This CDR3 region has 12 residues. Trimming left V 6 bases short and J 5 bases short, with 10 bases between.

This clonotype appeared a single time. As DNA, the CDR3 is TGTGCCACCGAACGACTTAACTATAATTCACCCCTCCACTTT. Its protein is CATERLNYNSPLHF. The rearrangement links TRBV28 to TRBJ1-6, with D hard to call. Germline V gene data show CDR1 as MDHEN and CDR2 as SYDVKM. CDR3 length: 14 amino acids. V was shortened by 10 bases and J by 3 bases, with 13 bases between the two germline ends. The variable domain in full, with the rest retrieved from reference TRBV28 and TRBJ1-6, is DVKVTQSSRYLVKRTGEKVFLECVQDMDHENMFWYRQDPGLGLRLIYFSYDVKMKEKGDIPEGYSVSREKKERFSLILESASTNQTSMYLCATERLNYNSPLHFGNGTRLTVT.

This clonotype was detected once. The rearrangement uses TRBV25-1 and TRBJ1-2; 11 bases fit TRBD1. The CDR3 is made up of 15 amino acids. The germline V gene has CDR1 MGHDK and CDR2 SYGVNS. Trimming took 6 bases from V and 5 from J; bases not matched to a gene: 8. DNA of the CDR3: TGTGCCAGCAGGGCGGACAGGGGGCGCCGGTATGGCTACACCTTC. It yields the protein CASRADRGRRYGYTF.

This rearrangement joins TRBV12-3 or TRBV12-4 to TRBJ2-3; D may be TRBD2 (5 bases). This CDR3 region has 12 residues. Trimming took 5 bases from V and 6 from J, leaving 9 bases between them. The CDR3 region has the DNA TGTGCCAGCAGTCCCGAGCGGGATACGCAGTATTTT. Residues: CASSPERDTQYF.